Here is one T cell receptor beta chain with its context. What it recognizes is unknown. Per sample, the assay covered roughly 9.2 x 10^4 TCR templates. Using immunoSEQ multiplex PCR, the repertoire was profiled, and TCRdb retains in-frame clones only, with some absent. This sample carries over 60,000 clones, 75% to 95% of them seen once, and the ten largest clones take around 30%. The data were taken from a study of siplizumab effects on memory and regulatory T cells. Study-wide results and caveats: The study found naive T cells seemingly more diverse than memory cells and seemingly major alloresponse contributors. The suppressive capacity of proliferating Tregs from siplizumab cultures remained unconfirmed. Naive or memory phenotype assignment was not possible for roughly 75-96% of proliferating CD4+ or CD8+ clones.

There are 15 residues in the CDR3. Germline values: CDR1 LNHNV, CDR2 YYDKDF (reference sequence). The V end lost 8 bases, the J end lost 0 bases, and 16 bases lay between the germline ends. The clonotype originates from a human donor in good health. The chain recombines TRBV15 with TRBJ1-1, with TRBD1 as a possible D gene (5 bases). Sequenced input: CD8+ T cells sorted from blood. Here the CDR3 DNA reads TGTGCCACCCGTAGTCCGACAGAGATGAACACTGAAGCTTTCTTT. Its protein product is CATRSPTEMNTEAFF. Full variable domain (missing parts from reference TRBV15 and TRBJ1-1): DAMVIQNPRYQVTQFGKPVTLSCSQTLNHNVMYWYQQKSSQAPKLLFHYYDKDFNNEADTPDNFQSRRPNTSFCFLDIRSPGLGDTAMYLCATRSPTEMNTEAFFGQGTRLTVV.